This T cell receptor (beta chain) was sequenced for a study of T cells after posttransplantation cyclophosphamide. On the day of bone marrow donation, the related graft donor provided peripheral blood. Concerning this clone: Its antigen is currently unknown.

General study points: Skin or GI-infiltrating T cells shared few TRB sequences with blood.

Here immunoSEQ multiplex PCR was the method, and the copy in TCRdb shows in-frame clones only, minus some. The sample has around 66,000 clones, roughly 95% seen once; the top ten hold about 3.2%. This CDR3 region has 12 residues. Germline loops: CDR1 MNHEY, CDR2 SMNVEV (reference sequence). J gave up 5 bases and V 8 bases, and 4 bases lay outside the gene matches. The material sequenced was PBMCs. V and J are TRBV27 and TRBJ2-5; 8 nucleotides agree with TRBD2. This TCR was recovered from a woman aged 25-40 years in good health and a related stem cell transplant donor. Written as DNA, the CDR3 is TGTGCCAGCTCCTCGGGGGGGGAGACCCAGTACTTC. Encoded protein: CASSSGGETQYF.